Presented here are 27 T cell receptor beta chains from one specimen sequenced in a study of Graves' ophthalmopathy and Graves' hyperthyroidism. TCR beta CDR3 amplification used RNA transcripts. HTBI primers served in a first-round RT-PCR, which a second-round multiplex PCR followed. TCRdb fed the multiplex PCR reads into MiXCR, producing one record per CDR3 protein. The sample includes about 180,000 distinct CDR3 sequences, approximately 38% of them seen just once. The specimen was peripheral blood. These receptors were collected from a woman aged 40 to 50 with Graves' ophthalmopathy.

Ten or more counts support this clonotype. The gene calls are TRBV7-9 and TRBJ2-5, with D possibly called TRBD1 or TRBD2 (5 bases each). From germline, CDR1 is SEHNR and CDR2 FQNEAQ (reference sequence). Trimming stripped 5 bases from V and 5 bases from J, with 15 bases between. The CDR3 extends over 14 amino acids. The CDR3 region has the DNA TGTGCCAGCAGCCTAGGGACGGCCGGTGAGACCCAGTACTTC. Translating it yields CASSLGTAGETQYF.

The chain has TRBV2 and TRBJ2-7; TRBD2 aligns across 10 bases. The V segment lost 3 bases and the J segment 4 bases; nucleotides outside the gene matches: 6. Germline CDR1 SNHLY, CDR2 FYNNEI. CDR3 length: 15 residues. The CDR3 DNA follows: TGTGCCAGCAGTGATTCCGAGCGGGAGGGATACGAGCAGTACTTC. Amino acid sequence: CASSDSEREGYEQYF.

This clonotype has a count of ten or more. The chain uses TRBV4-3 and TRBJ2-2; possibly TRBD2 for D (6 bases). The V gene lost 4 bases and the J gene lost 4 bases, with 13 bases spanning the gap. CDR1 is LGHNA, CDR2 YSLEER, per germline. This CDR3 has 15 residues. The CDR3 nucleotides are TGCGCCAGCAGCCCTGGGGGGAGGACCACCGGGGAGCTGTTTTTT. The encoded protein is CASSPGGRTTGELFF.

The sample holds many counts of this clonotype. The chain joins TRBV7-2 to TRBJ2-7; 7 bases are shared with TRBD2. CDR3 length equals 14 residues. Germline loops: CDR1 SGHTA, CDR2 FQGNSA. V was clipped by 1 base and J by 6 bases; unmatched bases: 6. DNA of the CDR3: TGTGCCAGCAGCTTAGGGTTTCTAGCGGTCGAGCAGTACTTC. Translation gives CASSLGFLAVEQYF.

This clonotype has ten or more counts. The CDR3 nucleotides are TGTGCCAGCAGTTGGGACGGGGGAGGGAACACTGAAGCTTTCTTT. Protein: CASSWDGGGNTEAFF. This sequence joins TRBV6-5 and TRBJ1-1; tentative D call: TRBD1 (5 bases). The V and J ends lost 4 bases and 1 base respectively, with 13 bases between them. The CDR3 has 15 residues. Germline CDR1 reads MNHEY; CDR2 reads SVGAGI.

The rearrangement links TRBV24-1 to TRBJ2-2; 8 bases map to TRBD2. CDR1 is KGHDR and CDR2 is SFDVKD in the germline V gene. V lost 4 bases to trimming and J lost 8 bases; unmatched junction nucleotides: 8. CDR3 length: 15 amino acids. The CDR3 sequence: CATSDLQLAGGELFF. In DNA form, the CDR3 reads TGTGCCACCAGTGACCTCCAATTAGCGGGAGGGGAGCTGTTTTTT.

Many counts were recorded for this clonotype. V is TRBV2 and J is TRBJ2-3; D is perhaps TRBD1 (5 bases). V lost 6 bases to trimming and J lost 8 bases, with 21 bases between them. The CDR3 runs to 15 residues. The germline CDR1 and CDR2 sequences are SNHLY and FYNNEI. The CDR3 bases are TGTGCCAGCAGCGCAAGCCAGGGAAGGGGTGGTACGCAGTATTTT. Translated, it gives CASSASQGRGGTQYF.

This clonotype showed up many times. This chain links TRBV2 with TRBJ2-7; D perhaps matches TRBD2 (6 bases). Trimming removed 9 bases from V and 6 bases from J, with 15 bases in between. Germline V CDR1 and CDR2: SNHLY, FYNNEI. This CDR3 is built from 12 residues. The CDR3 DNA sequence: TGTGCCAGTCTGGGTGGAGGGATCGAGCAGTACTTC. This sequence encodes CASLGGGIEQYF.

This clonotype was recorded many times. The chain has TRBV28 and TRBJ2-7; 8 bases fit TRBD2. Trimming at V came to 6 bases and at J to 1 base, leaving 11 bases not matched to a gene. Per the germline V gene, CDR1 is MDHEN and CDR2 is SYDVKM. The CDR3 has 16 residues. CDR3 loop: CASRTPTSGNSYEQYF. In nucleotides, the CDR3 is TGTGCCAGCAGAACTCCAACTAGCGGAAATTCCTACGAGCAGTACTTC.

The CDR3 sequence is CATSDLGSQPYEQYF. The CDR3 DNA is TGTGCCACCAGTGATTTAGGCTCCCAACCCTACGAGCAGTACTTC. The V call is TRBV24-1, the J call TRBJ2-7; D call uncertain. CDR3 length: 15 residues. V lost 1 base to trimming and J lost 2 bases, with 11 bases between them. The germline gives CDR1 KGHDR, CDR2 SFDVKD.

V usage is TRBV7-2 and J usage is TRBJ2-7; D is perhaps TRBD1 (5 bases). In germline, CDR1 is SGHTA, CDR2 FQGNSA. Trimming shortened V by 5 bases and J by 0 bases, and 14 bases separated the two germline ends. The CDR3 contains 15 residues. CDR3 in DNA: TGTGCCAGCAGCCCTGACAGAGACAGCTCCTACGAGCAGTACTTC. Its protein product is CASSPDRDSSYEQYF. The full variable domain, in which reference TRBV7-2 and TRBJ2-7 provide the parts outside the CDR3, is GAGVSQSPSNKVTEKGKDVELRCDPISGHTALYWYRQSLGQGLEFLIYFQGNSAPDKSGLPSDRFSAERTGGSVSTLTIQRTQQEDSAVYLCASSPDRDSSYEQYFGPGTRLTVT.

The CDR3 reads CSAAPRQGPNTEAFF. Written as DNA, the CDR3 is TGCAGCGCCGCCCCCCGACAGGGCCCTAACACTGAAGCTTTCTTT. The J gene is TRBJ1-1, the V gene TRBV29-1; 7 nucleotides match TRBD1. The CDR3 is 15 amino acids. Germline CDR1 reads SQVTM; CDR2 reads ANQGSEA. The junction had 13 bases not matched to a gene; V was cut back by 7 bases and J by 2 bases.

In its sample, this clonotype was seen many times. The chain recombines TRBV7-2 with TRBJ2-5; TRBD1 matches 9 bases. Germline CDR1 reads SGHTA; CDR2 reads FQGNSA. The CDR3 runs to 15 residues. J was trimmed by 5 bases and V by 3 bases; bases with no gene match: 7. As DNA, the CDR3 is TGTGCCAGCAGCTTTGACAGGGGGTTTTCGGAGACCCAGTACTTC. Its translation is CASSFDRGFSETQYF.

The CDR3 reads CASSTDSPEQYF. CDR3 in DNA: TGTGCCAGCAGCACCGATTCGCCCGAGCAGTACTTC. The chain uses TRBV6-2 or TRBV6-3 and TRBJ2-7; no definite D call. CDR3 size: 12 residues. Germline values: CDR1 MNHEY, CDR2 SVGEGT. The V end was cut by 6 bases, the J end by 6 bases, with 12 bases between.

This clonotype was counted ten times or more. The gene calls are TRBV28 and TRBJ2-4, with TRBD2 matching 10 bases. Germline assignment: CDR1 MDHEN and CDR2 SYDVKM. The CDR3 spans 18 residues. J lost 0 bases, V lost 3 bases, and 8 bases had no gene match. CDR3 residues: CASSFQREGRLAKNIQYF. Written as DNA, the CDR3 is TGTGCCAGCAGTTTCCAGCGGGAGGGCCGTCTAGCCAAAAACATTCAGTACTTC.

This clonotype has a count of ten or more. This chain joins TRBV2 and TRBJ1-2; TRBD1 matches at 7 bases. Germline CDR1 reads SNHLY; CDR2 reads FYNNEI. V trimming: 9 bases; J trimming: 6 bases; junction bases outside the gene matches: 13. The CDR3 loop spans 14 amino acids. In DNA form, the CDR3 reads TGTGCCAGTATTAATACAGGGGTTTGGGATGGCTACACCTTC. This codes for CASINTGVWDGYTF.

The gene calls are TRBV28 and TRBJ1-3; TRBD1 aligns across 8 bases. J gave up 7 bases and V 8 bases, and 7 bases lay outside the gene matches. CDR3 length: 13 residues. Germline CDR1 MDHEN, CDR2 SYDVKM. The CDR3 coding sequence is TGTGCCAGCCATGGACAGGGTCGGAACACCATATATTTT. As protein: CASHGQGRNTIYF.

The sample holds many counts of this clonotype. The gene calls are TRBV10-3 and TRBJ2-7; D might be TRBD1 (6 bases). The CDR3 covers 15 residues. Trimming stripped 6 bases from V and 5 bases from J, with 20 bases between. Germline CDR1 is ENHRY and CDR2 is SYGVKD. The CDR3 DNA follows: TGTGCCATCAGAGAGGACAGTTCCTCCCCCAACGAGCAGTACTTC. It translates to CAIREDSSSPNEQYF.

This clonotype was detected ten times or more. The V and J genes are TRBV12-3 or TRBV12-4 and TRBJ2-7, with a tentative D call TRBD1 (5 bases). Trimming took 4 bases from V and 10 from J, leaving 17 bases between them. The CDR3 is made up of 13 amino acids. The CDR3: CASSSNGQGQQYF. In DNA, the CDR3 is TGTGCCAGCAGTTCCAACGGGCAGGGCCAACAGTACTTC.

This clonotype was counted ten times or more. The chain joins TRBV7-3 to TRBJ1-2; D unresolved. Germline V gene sequence: CDR1 SGHTA, CDR2 FQGTGA. There are 15 residues in the CDR3. V was cut by 3 bases and J by 7 bases, with 18 bases left in between. The CDR3 reads CASSLGGDMESGYTF. CDR3 sequence (DNA): TGTGCCAGCAGCTTGGGTGGTGATATGGAATCTGGCTACACCTTC.

The sample holds many counts of this clonotype. The genes are TRBV24-1 and TRBJ2-7; perhaps TRBD2 as D (6 bases). Germline V gives CDR1 KGHDR, CDR2 SFDVKD. CDR3 length equals 14 residues. V was pared by 4 bases and J by 1 base, with 10 bases between. This CDR3 is CATSDPGTSYEQYF. For the CDR3, the DNA is TGTGCCACCAGTGACCCAGGGACTTCCTACGAGCAGTACTTC.

Many counts were recorded for this clonotype. This chain joins TRBV3-1 and TRBJ2-2; no reliable D call. V gave up 2 bases and J gave up 4 bases, with 8 bases separating them. The CDR3 consists of 14 residues. Germline CDR1 is LGHDT and CDR2 is YNNKEL (reference sequence). The CDR3 here is CASSQRSGTGELFF. The CDR3 region has the DNA TGTGCCAGCAGCCAAAGGTCGGGCACCGGGGAGCTGTTTTTT.

The genes are TRBV6-2 or TRBV6-3 and TRBJ2-2; D is undetermined. Germline CDR1 is MNHEY and CDR2 is SVGEGT. The CDR3 is 15 residues long. The ends were cut back, 10 bases at V and 0 bases at J, with 15 bases in the middle. CDR3 DNA: TGTGCCATCGGGTTCGGGTTCGCGAACACCGGGGAGCTGTTTTTT. It is translated as CAIGFGFANTGELFF.

This clonotype was recorded at least ten times. The chain recombines TRBV12-5 with TRBJ2-5; D is possibly TRBD1 (6 bases). This CDR3 has 15 amino acids. CDR1 and CDR2 (germline): LGHNT, FRNRAP. Trimming removed 5 bases from V and 4 bases from J, with 17 bases in between. CDR3: CASGPGTPGGETQYF. The CDR3, as DNA: TGTGCTAGTGGTCCCGGGACACCGGGTGGAGAGACCCAGTACTTC.

The rearrangement joins TRBV7-3 to TRBJ2-6; weak D call: TRBD1 (6 bases). Trimming cost V 2 bases and J 1 base, with 6 bases left between them. Germline V CDR1 and CDR2: SGHTA, FQGTGA. CDR3 length: 15 amino acids. The CDR3 coding sequence is TGTGCCAGCAGCTTAGGACAGTCTGGGGCCAACGTCCTGACTTTC. Translation gives CASSLGQSGANVLTF.

This clonotype came up many times. This rearrangement joins TRBV3-1 to TRBJ1-5, with D perhaps matching TRBD1 (6 bases). V gave up 1 base and J gave up 5 bases, with 9 bases separating them. The V gene's germline CDR1 is LGHDT and CDR2 YNNKEL (reference sequence). The CDR3 is 14 amino acids. The CDR3 nucleotides are TGTGCCAGCAGCCAAGGGGGGGCTGATCAGCCCCAGCATTTT. As protein: CASSQGGADQPQHF.

As for this clonotype: One junction end disagrees with the germline gene, perhaps due to a read error. The V and J genes are TRBV6-2 or TRBV6-3 and TRBJ1-2; no reliable D call. Germline V gives CDR1 MNHEY, CDR2 SVGEGT. The length of the CDR3 is 12 residues. CDR3 amino acids: CATSDANYGYTF. In DNA form, the CDR3 reads TGTGCCACCAGTGACGCTAACTATGGCTACACCTTC.